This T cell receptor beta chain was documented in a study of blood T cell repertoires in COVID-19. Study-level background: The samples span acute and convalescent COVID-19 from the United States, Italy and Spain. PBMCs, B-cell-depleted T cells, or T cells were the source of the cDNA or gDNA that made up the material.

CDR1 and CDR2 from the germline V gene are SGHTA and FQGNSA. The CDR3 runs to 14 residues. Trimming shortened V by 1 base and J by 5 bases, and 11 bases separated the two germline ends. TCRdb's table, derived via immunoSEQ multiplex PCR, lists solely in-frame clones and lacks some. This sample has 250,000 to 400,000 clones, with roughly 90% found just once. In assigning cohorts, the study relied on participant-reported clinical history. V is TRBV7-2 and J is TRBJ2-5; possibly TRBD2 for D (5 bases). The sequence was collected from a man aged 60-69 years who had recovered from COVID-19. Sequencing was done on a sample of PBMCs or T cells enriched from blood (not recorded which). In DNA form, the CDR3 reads TGTGCCAGCAGCTTAGGGACCTCGGGGGAGACCCAGTACTTC. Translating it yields CASSLGTSGETQYF. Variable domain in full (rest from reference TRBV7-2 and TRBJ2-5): GAGVSQSPSNKVTEKGKDVELRCDPISGHTALYWYRQSLGQGLEFLIYFQGNSAPDKSGLPSDRFSAERTGGSVSTLTIQRTQQEDSAVYLCASSLGTSGETQYFGPGTRLLVL.